This entry features one T cell receptor (beta chain) sequence. The entry originates in a study of blood T cells in healthy people across ages. The ends were cut back, 6 bases at V and 7 bases at J, with 7 bases in the middle. CDR3 size: 11 residues. PCR was performed a second time for roughly 7 to 12 cycles using a sample-barcoded 5' primer and a J-beta primer mix. MiXCR, run by TCRdb on the 5' RACE reads, gives a single entry per CDR3 protein. The sample lists more than 1,400,000 distinct CDR3 sequences; around 42% were seen once. The sequenced sample consisted of blood. This TCR was recovered from a woman younger than 35 in good health. This rearrangement joins TRBV12-3 or TRBV12-4 to TRBJ2-1; D is undetermined. CDR3 residues: CASRELNEQFF. The CDR3 DNA reads TGTGCCAGCAGAGAGTTAAATGAGCAGTTCTTC.